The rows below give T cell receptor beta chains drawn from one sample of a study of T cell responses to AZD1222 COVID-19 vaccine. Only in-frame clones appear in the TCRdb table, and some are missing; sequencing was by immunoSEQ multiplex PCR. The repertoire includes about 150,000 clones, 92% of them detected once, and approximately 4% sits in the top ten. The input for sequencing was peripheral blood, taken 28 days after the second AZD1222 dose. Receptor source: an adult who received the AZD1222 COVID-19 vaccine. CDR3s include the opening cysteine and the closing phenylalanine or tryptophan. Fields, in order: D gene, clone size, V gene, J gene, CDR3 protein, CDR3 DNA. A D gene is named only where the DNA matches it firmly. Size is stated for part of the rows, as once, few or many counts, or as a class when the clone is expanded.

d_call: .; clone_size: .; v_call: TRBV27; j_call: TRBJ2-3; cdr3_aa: CASSPREGTDTQYF; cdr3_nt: TGTGCCAGCAGCCCCAGAGAAGGCACAGATACGCAGTATTTT
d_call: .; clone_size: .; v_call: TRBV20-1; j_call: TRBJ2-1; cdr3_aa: CSARDRARQFF; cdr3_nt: TGCAGTGCTAGAGACAGGGCAAGGCAGTTCTTC
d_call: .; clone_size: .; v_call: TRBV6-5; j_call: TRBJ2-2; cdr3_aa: CASSSRGSGELFF; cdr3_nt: TGTGCCAGCAGTTCTCGAGGGTCCGGGGAGCTGTTTTTT
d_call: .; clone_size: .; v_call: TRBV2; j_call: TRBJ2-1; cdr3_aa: CASSGGTTGSSYNEQFF; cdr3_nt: TGTGCCAGCAGTGGCGGGACGACAGGCAGCTCCTACAATGAGCAGTTCTTC
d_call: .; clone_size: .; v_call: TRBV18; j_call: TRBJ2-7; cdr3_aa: CASSPLPRVDEQYF; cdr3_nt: TGTGCCAGCTCACCACTCCCCAGGGTGGACGAGCAGTACTTC
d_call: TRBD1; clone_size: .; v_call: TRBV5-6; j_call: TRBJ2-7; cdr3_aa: CASSRELTGGFYEQYF; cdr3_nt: TGTGCCAGCAGCCGCGAATTGACAGGGGGTTTCTACGAGCAGTACTTC
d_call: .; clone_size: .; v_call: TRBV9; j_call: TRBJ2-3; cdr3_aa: CASSVGWGGTDTQYF; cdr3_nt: TGTGCCAGCAGCGTAGGTTGGGGGGGCACAGATACGCAGTATTTT
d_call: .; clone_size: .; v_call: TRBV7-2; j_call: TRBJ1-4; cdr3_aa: CASSLRAGEKLFF; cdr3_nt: TGTGCCAGCAGCTTGAGGGCCGGAGAAAAACTGTTTTTT
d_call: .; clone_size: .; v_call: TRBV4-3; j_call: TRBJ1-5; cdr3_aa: CASSQDRDSYQPQHF; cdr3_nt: TGCGCCAGCAGCCAAGATCGCGACAGCTACCAGCCCCAGCATTTT
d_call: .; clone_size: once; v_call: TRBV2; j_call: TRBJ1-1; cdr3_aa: CASSDGQGLEAFF; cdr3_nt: TGTGCCAGCAGTGACGGGCAGGGGCTAGAAGCTTTCTTT
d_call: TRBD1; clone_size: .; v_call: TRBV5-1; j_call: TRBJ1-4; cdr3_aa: CASSPDGDSSNEKLFF; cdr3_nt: TGCGCCAGCAGCCCGGATGGGGACAGCTCTAATGAAAAACTGTTTTTT
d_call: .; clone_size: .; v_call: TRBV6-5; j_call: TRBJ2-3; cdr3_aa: CASRPRGTDTQYF; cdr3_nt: TGTGCCAGCAGACCCCGGGGGACAGATACGCAGTATTTT
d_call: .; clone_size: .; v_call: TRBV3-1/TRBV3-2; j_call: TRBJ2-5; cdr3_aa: CASSQGPQETQYF; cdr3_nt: TGTGCCAGCAGCCAAGGGCCTCAAGAGACCCAGTACTTC
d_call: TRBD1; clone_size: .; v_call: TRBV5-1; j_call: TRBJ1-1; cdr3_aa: CASSSGTENTEAFF; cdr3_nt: TGCGCCAGCAGCTCCGGGACAGAAAACACTGAAGCTTTCTTT
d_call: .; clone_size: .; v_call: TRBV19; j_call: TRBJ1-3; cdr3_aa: CASSRKVHSGNTIYF; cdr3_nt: TGTGCCAGTAGTCGGAAAGTGCACTCTGGAAACACCATATATTTT
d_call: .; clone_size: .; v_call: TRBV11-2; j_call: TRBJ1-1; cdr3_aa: CASSLVRDTEAFF; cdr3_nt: TGTGCCAGCAGCTTAGTTAGGGACACTGAAGCTTTCTTT
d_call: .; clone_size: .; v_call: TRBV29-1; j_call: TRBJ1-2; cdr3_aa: CSVEDLAGVYGYTF; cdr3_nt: TGCAGCGTTGAAGACTTGGCAGGGGTCTATGGCTACACCTTC
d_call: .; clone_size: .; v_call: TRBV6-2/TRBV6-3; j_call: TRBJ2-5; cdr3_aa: CASSYAQETQYF; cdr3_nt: TGTGCCAGCAGTTACGCCCAAGAGACCCAGTACTTC
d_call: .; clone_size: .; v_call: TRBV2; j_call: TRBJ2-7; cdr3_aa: CASSEARQPYGEQYF; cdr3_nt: TGTGCCAGCAGTGAAGCGCGACAGCCCTACGGCGAGCAGTACTTC
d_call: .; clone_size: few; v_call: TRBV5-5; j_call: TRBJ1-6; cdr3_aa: CASSLEGDNSPLHF; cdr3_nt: TGTGCCAGCAGCTTGGAAGGAGATAATTCACCCCTCCACTTT
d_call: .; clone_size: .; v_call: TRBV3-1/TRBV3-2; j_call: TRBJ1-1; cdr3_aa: CASSQENRAEAFF; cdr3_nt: TGTGCCAGCAGCCAAGAGAACAGGGCTGAAGCTTTCTTT
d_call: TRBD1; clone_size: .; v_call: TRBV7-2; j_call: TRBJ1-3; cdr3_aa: CASSLRTGPGNTIYF; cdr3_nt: TGTGCCAGCAGCTTAAGGACAGGTCCTGGAAACACCATATATTTT
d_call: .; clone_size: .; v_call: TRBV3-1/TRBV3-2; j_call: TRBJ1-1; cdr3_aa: CASSRGLNTEAFF; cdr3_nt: TGTGCCAGCAGCCGAGGACTGAACACTGAAGCTTTCTTT
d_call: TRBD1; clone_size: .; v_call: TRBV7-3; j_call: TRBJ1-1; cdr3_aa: CASSSTGGLEAFF; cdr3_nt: TGTGCCAGCAGCTCCACAGGGGGCCTTGAAGCTTTCTTT
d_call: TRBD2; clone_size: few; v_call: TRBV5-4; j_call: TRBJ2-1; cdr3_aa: CASSLDGLAGVGEQFF; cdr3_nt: TGTGCCAGCAGCTTGGACGGACTAGCGGGAGTTGGGGAGCAGTTCTTC
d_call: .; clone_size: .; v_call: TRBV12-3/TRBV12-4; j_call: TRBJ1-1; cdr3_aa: CASRLRGGTEAFF; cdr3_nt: TGTGCCAGCAGACTTAGAGGAGGGACTGAAGCTTTCTTT
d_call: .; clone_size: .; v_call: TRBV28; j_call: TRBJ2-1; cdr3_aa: CASSFQDEQFF; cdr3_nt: TGTGCCAGCAGTTTCCAAGATGAGCAGTTCTTC
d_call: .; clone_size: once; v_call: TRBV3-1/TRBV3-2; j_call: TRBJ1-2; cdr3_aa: CAPCGDKWAWGIYGYTF; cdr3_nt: TGTGCCCCTTGCGGGGACAAATGGGCCTGGGGTATCTATGGCTACACCTTC
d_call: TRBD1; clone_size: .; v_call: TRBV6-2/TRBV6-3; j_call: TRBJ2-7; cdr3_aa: CASSMTGPYEQYF; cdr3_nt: TGTGCCAGCAGTATGACAGGGCCCTACGAGCAGTACTTC
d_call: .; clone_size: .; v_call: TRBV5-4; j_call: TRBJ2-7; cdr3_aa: CASSLGEPSYEQYF; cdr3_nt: TGTGCCAGCAGCTTGGGAGAGCCCTCCTACGAGCAGTACTTC
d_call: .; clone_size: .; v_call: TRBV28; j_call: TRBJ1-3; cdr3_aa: CASSSPGAGEGNTIYF; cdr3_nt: TGTGCCAGCAGTTCCCCCGGGGCAGGGGAGGGAAACACCATATATTTT
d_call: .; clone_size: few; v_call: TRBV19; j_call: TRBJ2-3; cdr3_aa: CASSSRGQRASTDTQYF; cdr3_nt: TGTGCCAGTAGTTCCCGGGGCCAGCGGGCTAGCACAGATACGCAGTATTTT
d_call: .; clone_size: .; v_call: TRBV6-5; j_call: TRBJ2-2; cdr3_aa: CASKLPGAGELFF; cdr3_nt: TGTGCCAGCAAACTCCCAGGGGCCGGGGAGCTGTTTTTT
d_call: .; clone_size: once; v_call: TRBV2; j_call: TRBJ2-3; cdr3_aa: CASSEKGLGRGYADTQYF; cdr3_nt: TGTGCCAGCAGTGAAAAAGGGCTGGGCAGGGGTTACGCAGATACGCAGTATTTT
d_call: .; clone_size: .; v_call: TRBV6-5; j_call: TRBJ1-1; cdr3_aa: CASSYLYGEATEAFF; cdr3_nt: TGTGCCAGCAGTTATTTATACGGCGAGGCCACTGAAGCTTTCTTT
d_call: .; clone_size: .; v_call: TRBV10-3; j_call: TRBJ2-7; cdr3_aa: CAISESPLGYEQYF; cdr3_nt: TGTGCCATCAGTGAGTCCCCTCTCGGCTACGAGCAGTACTTC
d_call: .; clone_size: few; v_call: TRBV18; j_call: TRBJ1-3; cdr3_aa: CASSPLQQGIPGNTIYF; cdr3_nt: TGTGCCAGCTCACCACTTCAACAGGGAATTCCTGGAAACACCATATATTTT
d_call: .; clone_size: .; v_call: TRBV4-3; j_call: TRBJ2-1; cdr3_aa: CASSQSTGFGSYNEQFF; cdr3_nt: TGCGCCAGCAGCCAATCCACAGGGTTTGGTTCCTACAATGAGCAGTTCTTC
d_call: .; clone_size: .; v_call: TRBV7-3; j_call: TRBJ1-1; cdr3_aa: CASSPYAGMNTEAFF; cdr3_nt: TGTGCCAGCAGCCCCTACGCCGGAATGAACACTGAAGCTTTCTTT
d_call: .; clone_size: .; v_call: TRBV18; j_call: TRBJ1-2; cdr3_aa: CASSSIHGMYGYTF; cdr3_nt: TGTGCCAGCTCATCCATACACGGGATGTATGGCTACACCTTC
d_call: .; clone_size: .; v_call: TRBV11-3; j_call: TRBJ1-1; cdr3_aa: CASSLTGNTEAFF; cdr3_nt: TGTGCCAGCAGCCTGACAGGAAACACTGAAGCTTTCTTT
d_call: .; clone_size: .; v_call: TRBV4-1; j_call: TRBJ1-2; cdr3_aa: CASSQDPASNYGYTF; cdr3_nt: TGCGCCAGCAGCCAAGATCCTGCCTCTAACTATGGCTACACCTTC
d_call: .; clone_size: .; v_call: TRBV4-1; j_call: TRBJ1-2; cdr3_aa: CASSTRGGGGGRHWGYTF; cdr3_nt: TGCGCCAGCAGCACCCGGGGAGGTGGAGGCGGGAGACATTGGGGCTACACCTTC
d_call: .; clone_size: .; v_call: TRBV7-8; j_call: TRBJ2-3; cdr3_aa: CASSLDGTDTQYF; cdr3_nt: TGTGCCAGCAGCCTAGACGGCACAGATACGCAGTATTTT
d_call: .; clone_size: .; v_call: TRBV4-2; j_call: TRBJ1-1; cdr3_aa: CASSQVGGKTEAFF; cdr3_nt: TGTGCCAGCAGCCAAGTCGGCGGGAAGACTGAAGCTTTCTTT
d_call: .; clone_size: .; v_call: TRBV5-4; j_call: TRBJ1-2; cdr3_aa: CASSTDLRGGLYGYTF; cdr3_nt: TGTGCCAGCAGCACGGATTTGAGGGGCGGGCTATATGGCTACACCTTC
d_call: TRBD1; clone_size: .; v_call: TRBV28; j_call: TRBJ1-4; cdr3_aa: CASRTSKGAANEKLFF; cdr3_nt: TGTGCCAGCAGGACGTCGAAGGGGGCTGCTAATGAAAAACTGTTTTTT
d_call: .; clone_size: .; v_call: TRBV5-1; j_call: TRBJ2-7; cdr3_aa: CASSPGRLLSYEQYF; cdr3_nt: TGCGCCAGCAGCCCGGGACGCCTGCTCTCCTACGAGCAGTACTTC
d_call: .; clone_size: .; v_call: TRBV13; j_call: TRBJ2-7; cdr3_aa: CASSPIVDRTHEQYF; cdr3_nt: TGTGCCAGCAGCCCCATCGTGGACAGAACTCACGAGCAGTACTTC
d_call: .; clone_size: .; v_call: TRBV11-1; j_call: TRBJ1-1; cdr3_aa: CASRQIQKGTEAFF; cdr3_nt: TGTGCCAGCAGACAAATACAGAAAGGTACTGAAGCTTTCTTT
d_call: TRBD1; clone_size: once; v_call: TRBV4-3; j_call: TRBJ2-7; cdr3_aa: CASSPGGTGGYEQYF; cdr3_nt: TGCGCCAGCAGTCCAGGAGGGACAGGGGGCTACGAGCAGTACTTC
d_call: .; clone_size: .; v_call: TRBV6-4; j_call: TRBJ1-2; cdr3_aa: CASSEGTGRWGYTF; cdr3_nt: TGTGCCAGCAGTGAAGGTACAGGGAGATGGGGCTACACCTTC
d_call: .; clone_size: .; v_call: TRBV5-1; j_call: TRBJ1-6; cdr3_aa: CASSLRSDYNSPLHF; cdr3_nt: TGCGCCAGCAGCTTGAGGTCGGACTATAATTCACCCCTCCACTTT
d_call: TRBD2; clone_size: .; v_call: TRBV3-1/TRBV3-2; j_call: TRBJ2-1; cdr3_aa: CASSQGTSGSEQFF; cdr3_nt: TGTGCCAGCAGCCAAGGGACTAGCGGGAGTGAGCAGTTCTTC
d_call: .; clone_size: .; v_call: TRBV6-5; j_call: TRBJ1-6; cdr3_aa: CASSYSGFSDSPLHF; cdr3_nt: TGTGCCAGCAGTTACTCGGGGTTCAGTGATTCACCCCTCCACTTT
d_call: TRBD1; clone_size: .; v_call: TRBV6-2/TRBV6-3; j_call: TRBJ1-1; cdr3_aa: CASSFDRAKGENTEAFF; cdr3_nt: TGTGCCAGCAGTTTTGACAGGGCAAAAGGGGAAAACACTGAAGCTTTCTTT
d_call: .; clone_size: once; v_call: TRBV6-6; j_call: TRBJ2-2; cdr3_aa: CASSYLGTGELFF; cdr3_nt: TGTGCCAGCAGTTACTTGGGGACCGGGGAGCTGTTTTTT